This T cell receptor (beta chain) was found in a study of cytomegalovirus exposure and HLA in healthy donors. About the study: Within an early data release were 65 million to 90 million unique TCRs drawn from HLA-typed donors. Study results and limitations: Among the CMV-associated chains, three were confirmed in vitro as specific for CMV antigens. V- and J-gene trimming in TCR beta was tied to a missense DCLRE1C variant by an analysis performed later. Some TCR beta chains (more than 150 of them) were listed as cytomegalovirus-associated.

A word on this clone: Antigen specificity is unknown.

This PCR relied on a set of 60 Vbeta primers and 13 Jbeta primers. Here immunoSEQ multiplex PCR was the method, and the copy in TCRdb shows in-frame clones only, minus some. The repertoire has 100,000 or so clones, around 80% of them found once; the top ten carry around 2.1%. The source of this sequence is a young man in good health and CMV-seronegative. The sample comprised PBMCs.

Here the CDR3 DNA reads TGTGCCAGCTCACCAGCAGAGACTAAGGAGACCCAGTACTTC. Its protein product is CASSPAETKETQYF. The genes are TRBV18 and TRBJ2-5; possibly TRBD2 for D (5 bases). The CDR3 consists of 14 residues. Germline CDR1 reads KGHSH; CDR2 reads LQKENI. V was clipped by 2 bases and J by 5 bases, with 12 bases between them.